This T cell receptor (beta chain) derives from a study of cytomegalovirus exposure and HLA in healthy donors. PCR was performed using 60 Vbeta and 13 Jbeta primers. Sequencing used immunoSEQ multiplex PCR; TCRdb keeps in-frame clones, though not all of them. The sample consists of roughly 140,000 clones, 76% of them appearing once. Remarks on this clone: Its target is unknown.

Germline V gene sequence: CDR1 MDHEN, CDR2 SYDVKM. Trimming pared 5 bases from V and 2 bases from J, leaving 15 bases between. The CDR3 length is 15 residues. Findings and limits, study-wide: Reported performance of the classifier showed diagnosis of cytomegalovirus status with high specificity and sensitivity. In a later analysis, an Asian-associated ancestry cluster reportedly showed fewer N-insertions than the roughly 710-donor mean. Later examination showed HLA-associated TCR beta chains had greater clonal expansion than equally common others. A later analysis associated 16,000 or so TCR beta sequences with HLA alleles at a 0.05 false discovery rate.

The sequence came from a woman between 40 and 50 years old in good health and CMV-seronegative. The gene calls are TRBV28 and TRBJ1-1; TRBD1 might be the D (6 bases). The sample was PBMCs. CDR3 in amino acids: CASSPGQSYNTEAFF. The CDR3 DNA reads as TGTGCCAGCAGTCCCGGACAGTCTTATAACACTGAAGCTTTCTTT. The full variable domain, with the rest looked up from reference TRBV28 and TRBJ1-1, is DVKVTQSSRYLVKRTGEKVFLECVQDMDHENMFWYRQDPGLGLRLIYFSYDVKMKEKGDIPEGYSVSREKKERFSLILESASTNQTSMYLCASSPGQSYNTEAFFGQGTRLTVV.